These 23 T cell receptor beta chains originate from one sample sequenced in a study of T cell clusters in autoimmune cytopenias. TRB amplification used approximately 250 ng of peripheral blood genomic DNA. Multiplex touch-down PCR amplified TRB using TRB-A and TRB-B pools in one tube. TCRdb reanalyzed the multiplex PCR reads and collapses them to one entry per CDR3 protein, without DNA. This repertoire includes 5,800 or so distinct CDR3 sequences. The sequenced sample was peripheral blood. Receptors were obtained from a human donor with an autoimmune cytopenia or autoimmune hepatitis (not recorded which).

This rearrangement joins TRBV27 to TRBJ2-1; TCRdb's D gene call, TRBD1, goes unchecked for lack of DNA. The CDR3 consists of 18 residues. Germline loops: CDR1 MNHEY, CDR2 SMNVEV (reference sequence). The CDR3 is CASSFTPGAGTGNNEQFF.

The V call is TRBV11-3, the J call TRBJ1-5. The CDR3 is 18 amino acids. From germline, CDR1 is SGHNT and CDR2 YENEEA. The CDR3 protein is CASSQDFQSRSHNQPQHF.

Judged by frequency, this clonotype is medium-sized (0.01 to 0.1%). V gene TRBV27 combines with J gene TRBJ1-2; the D gene TCRdb calls, TRBD1, cannot be checked with no DNA. The CDR3 extends over 12 amino acids. In germline, CDR1 is MNHEY, CDR2 SMNVEV (reference sequence). The chain's CDR3 is CASSDRGYGYTF.

This clonotype ranks as medium-sized in terms of frequency. The chain links TRBV29-1 to TRBJ2-7; TCRdb selects TRBD1, and the lack of DNA leaves this call unchecked. Germline lookup yields CDR1 SQVTM and CDR2 ANQGSEA. This CDR3 comprises 13 residues. CDR3 sequence: CSVGGTGLSEQYF.

V usage is TRBV19 and J usage is TRBJ1-5; the TCRdb call, TRBD1, lacks DNA for checking. This CDR3 spans 15 amino acids. The germline CDR1 and CDR2 sequences are LNHDA and SQIVND (reference sequence). This chain's CDR3 is CASSRDRACDQPQHF.

This rearrangement joins TRBV18 to TRBJ2-7. The V gene's germline CDR1 is KGHSH and CDR2 LQKENI. The CDR3 consists of 12 residues. CDR3: CASSLIDYEQYF.

This clonotype is identified as medium-sized from frequency. The gene calls are TRBV30 and TRBJ1-2; checking the TCRdb D call of TRBD1 is not possible without DNA. Per the germline V gene, CDR1 is GTSNPN and CDR2 is SVGIG (reference sequence). The CDR3 runs 13 residues. This CDR3 reads CACHGQTNYGYTF.

J is TRBJ2-1 and V is TRBV14; TCRdb lists TRBD1, though no DNA is available to test this call. CDR1 SGHDN and CDR2 FVKESK come from the germline V gene. This CDR3 has 13 residues. The CDR3 loop is CASSQVRGGEQFF.

V gene TRBV7-2 combines with J gene TRBJ1-6. The germline V gene encodes CDR1 SGHTA and CDR2 FQGNSA. This CDR3 region has 16 residues. The CDR3: CASSLDGGSYNSPLHF.

This clonotype shows up as medium-sized by frequency. The rearrangement joins TRBV6-5 to TRBJ1-2. The germline CDR1 and CDR2 sequences are MNHEY and SVGAGI. CDR3 length: 13 amino acids. The chain's CDR3 is CASTKSSYYGYTF.

The rearrangement uses TRBV5-4 and TRBJ1-2. Germline values: CDR1 SGHNT, CDR2 YYREEE (reference sequence). The CDR3 has 15 amino acids. The CDR3 protein is CASSIQGQPYYGYTF.

This clonotype counts as medium-sized by frequency. Here the CDR3 reads CASSVTGGTETQYF. This chain connects TRBV5-4 to TRBJ2-5; the TCRdb D gene call, TRBD1, has no DNA to confirm it. The CDR3 is 14 amino acids. Germline V gene sequence: CDR1 SGHNT, CDR2 YYREEE (reference sequence).

V and J are TRBV19 and TRBJ1-6; TCRdb proposes TRBD1, but this gene call is untestable without DNA. CDR1 and CDR2 from the germline V gene are LNHDA and SQIVND (reference sequence). This CDR3 is 18 amino acids long. CDR3 in amino acids: CASSINRGTGARSSPLHF.

In terms of frequency, this clonotype is medium-sized. V is TRBV19 and J is TRBJ2-7; TCRdb lists TRBD2, though no DNA is available to test this call. Germline values: CDR1 LNHDA, CDR2 SQIVND (reference sequence). This CDR3 has 14 amino acids. The CDR3 sequence: CASKPGGMSYEQYF.

Considering frequency, this clonotype is medium-sized. J is TRBJ1-2 and V is TRBV29-1; as DNA is missing, the TRBD1 call by TCRdb cannot be tested. The germline CDR1 and CDR2 sequences are SQVTM and ANQGSEA. The CDR3 contains 13 residues. CDR3 protein: CSVEGSGFTGYTF. Supplemented by reference TRBV29-1 and TRBJ1-2, the full variable domain reads SAVISQKPSRDICQRGTSLTIQCQVDSQVTMMFWYRQQPGQSLTLIATANQGSEATYESGFVIDKFPISRPNLTFSTLTVSNMSPEDSSIYLCSVEGSGFTGYTFGSGTRLTVV.

This clonotype is identified as medium-sized (0.01 to 0.1%) from frequency. The chain links TRBV29-1 to TRBJ1-2; TCRdb lists TRBD1, though no DNA is available to test this call. This CDR3 contains 12 residues. Looked up from germline, CDR1 is SQVTM and CDR2 is ANQGSEA. CDR3 loop: CSVRSDRNGYTF.

This chain connects TRBV6-1 to TRBJ1-5; there is no DNA to check the TCRdb D call of TRBD1. CDR1 and CDR2 from the germline V gene are MNHNS and SASEGT. This CDR3 has 15 residues. CDR3 protein: CASHVDRDSNQPQHF.

Its frequency marks this clonotype as medium-sized. This rearrangement joins TRBV10-3 to TRBJ2-3; TCRdb returns TRBD1, unconfirmable since there is no DNA. Germline CDR1 reads ENHRY; CDR2 reads SYGVKD. This CDR3 spans 12 amino acids. Here the CDR3 reads CAIAGSTDTQYF.

In terms of frequency, this clonotype is medium-sized. The genes are TRBV19 and TRBJ1-5. The CDR3 has 14 amino acids. Germline CDR1 and CDR2: LNHDA and SQIVND (reference sequence). CDR3 protein: CASTGPNSNQPQHF.

According to its frequency, this clonotype is medium-sized. V is TRBV30 and J is TRBJ2-5; no DNA is available, so the TRBD1 call from TCRdb remains unchecked. This CDR3 comprises 14 residues. Germline values: CDR1 GTSNPN, CDR2 SVGIG (reference sequence). Here the CDR3 reads CAWSVRDNQETQYF. The full variable domain, its missing parts supplied by reference TRBV30 and TRBJ2-5, is SQTIHQWPATLVQPVGSPLSLECTVEGTSNPNLYWYRQAAGRGLQLLFYSVGIGQISSEVPQNLSASRPQDRQFILSSKKLLLSDSGFYLCAWSVRDNQETQYFGPGTRLLVL.

The chain employs TRBV24-1 and TRBJ2-7; the TRBD1 assignment by TCRdb is unverifiable without DNA. CDR3 length equals 14 residues. In germline, CDR1 is KGHDR, CDR2 SFDVKD. The CDR3 loop is CATAPTTGPYEQYF.

By frequency, this clonotype is medium-sized. The chain carries TRBV11-3 and TRBJ2-2; as DNA is missing, the TRBD2 call by TCRdb cannot be tested. Germline assignment: CDR1 SGHNT and CDR2 YENEEA. This CDR3 has 14 residues. CDR3 in amino acids: CASSLRVADGELFF.

This clonotype is identified as medium-sized (0.01 to 0.1%) from frequency. The rearrangement uses TRBV30 and TRBJ1-3. The length of the CDR3 is 16 residues. Germline V gene data show CDR1 as GTSNPN and CDR2 as SVGIG (reference sequence). The CDR3 sequence is CAWSRGVSVSGNTIYF.